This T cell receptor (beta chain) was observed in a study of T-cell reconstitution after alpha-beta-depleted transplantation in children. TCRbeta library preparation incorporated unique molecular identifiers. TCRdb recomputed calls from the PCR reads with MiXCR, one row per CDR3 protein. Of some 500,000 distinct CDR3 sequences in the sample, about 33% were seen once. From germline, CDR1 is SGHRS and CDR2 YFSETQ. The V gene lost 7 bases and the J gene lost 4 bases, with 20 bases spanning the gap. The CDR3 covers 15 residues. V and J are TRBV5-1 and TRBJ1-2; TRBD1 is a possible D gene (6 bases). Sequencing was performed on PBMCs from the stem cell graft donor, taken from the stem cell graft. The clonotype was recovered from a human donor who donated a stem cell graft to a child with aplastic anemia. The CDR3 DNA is TGCGCCAGCCAAGAACAGGGAGGATACTCCTATGGCTACACCTTC. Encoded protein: CASQEQGGYSYGYTF.